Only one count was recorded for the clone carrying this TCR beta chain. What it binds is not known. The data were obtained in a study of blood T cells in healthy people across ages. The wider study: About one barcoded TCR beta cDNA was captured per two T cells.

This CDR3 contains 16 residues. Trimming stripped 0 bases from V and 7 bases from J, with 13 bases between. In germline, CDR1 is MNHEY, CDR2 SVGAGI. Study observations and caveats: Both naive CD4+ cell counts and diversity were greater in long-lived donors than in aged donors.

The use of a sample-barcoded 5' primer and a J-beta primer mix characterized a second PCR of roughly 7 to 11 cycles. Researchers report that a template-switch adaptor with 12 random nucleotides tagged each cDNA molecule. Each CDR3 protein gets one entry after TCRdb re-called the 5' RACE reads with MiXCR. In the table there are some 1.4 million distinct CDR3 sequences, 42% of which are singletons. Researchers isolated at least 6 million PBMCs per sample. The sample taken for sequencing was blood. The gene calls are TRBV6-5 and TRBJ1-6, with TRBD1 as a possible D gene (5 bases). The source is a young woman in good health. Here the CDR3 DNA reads TGTGCCAGCAGTTACTCAACAGGTTTACGGAATTCACCCCTCCACTTT. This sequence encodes CASSYSTGLRNSPLHF.